Listed below are T cell receptor beta chains from one sample, sequenced in a study of blood T cell repertoires in COVID-19. Method: immunoSEQ multiplex PCR; TCRdb's copy keeps in-frame clones and lacks some. This repertoire shows some 530,000 clones, approximately 85% found once; its top ten account for approximately 3.4%. Specimen: peripheral blood. These receptor sequences come from a human donor in a cohort sampled during active COVID-19. CDR3s include the opening cysteine and the closing phenylalanine or tryptophan. The order of the fields is CDR3 protein, CDR3 DNA, J gene, V gene, D gene, clone size. The D gene is left open where the match is weak. Clone size is not always given. Where it is, it says once, few, many or a class for expanded clones.

CDR3 protein: CASSTITGVDQPQHF; CDR3 DNA: TGTGCCAGTAGTACGATTACAGGGGTCGACCAGCCCCAGCATTTT; J gene: TRBJ1-5; V gene: TRBV19; D gene: TRBD1; clone size: NA
CDR3 protein: CASSPGGMGDTQYF; CDR3 DNA: TGCGCCAGCAGCCCAGGCGGGATGGGAGATACGCAGTATTTT; J gene: TRBJ2-3; V gene: TRBV4-3; D gene: NA; clone size: NA
CDR3 protein: CASSIDGAGYSNQPQHF; CDR3 DNA: TGTGCCAGTAGTATAGATGGGGCAGGGTATAGCAATCAGCCCCAGCATTTT; J gene: TRBJ1-5; V gene: TRBV19; D gene: NA; clone size: NA
CDR3 protein: CASSSGLALYNEQFF; CDR3 DNA: TGTGCCAGCAGCTCGGGACTAGCGCTCTACAATGAGCAGTTCTTC; J gene: TRBJ2-1; V gene: TRBV7-8; D gene: TRBD2; clone size: NA
CDR3 protein: CASSIGGGRANEQFF; CDR3 DNA: TGTGCCAGTAGTATAGGAGGCGGGAGGGCGAATGAGCAGTTCTTC; J gene: TRBJ2-1; V gene: TRBV19; D gene: TRBD2; clone size: NA
CDR3 protein: CASSYGGSGANVLTF; CDR3 DNA: TGTGCCAGCAGTTACGGGGGGTCTGGGGCCAACGTCCTGACTTTC; J gene: TRBJ2-6; V gene: TRBV6-2/TRBV6-3; D gene: NA; clone size: NA
CDR3 protein: CAWSGGTEKETQYF; CDR3 DNA: TGTGCCTGGAGTGGGGGGACAGAGAAAGAGACCCAGTACTTC; J gene: TRBJ2-5; V gene: TRBV30; D gene: TRBD1; clone size: once
CDR3 protein: CASSPDSYQPQHF; CDR3 DNA: TGTGCCAGTAGTCCGGACAGCTATCAGCCCCAGCATTTT; J gene: TRBJ1-5; V gene: TRBV19; D gene: NA; clone size: NA
CDR3 protein: CATSRSGTGLPWEQYF; CDR3 DNA: TGTGCCACCAGCAGATCCGGGACAGGGCTTCCGTGGGAGCAGTACTTC; J gene: TRBJ2-7; V gene: TRBV15; D gene: TRBD1; clone size: NA
CDR3 protein: CASSLWEGGGEAFF; CDR3 DNA: TGTGCCAGCAGCTTGTGGGAGGGTGGTGGGGAAGCTTTCTTT; J gene: TRBJ1-1; V gene: TRBV5-4; D gene: NA; clone size: NA
CDR3 protein: CASSYLDRPYGYTF; CDR3 DNA: TGTGCCAGCAGTTATCTCGACAGGCCATATGGCTACACCTTC; J gene: TRBJ1-2; V gene: TRBV6-5; D gene: NA; clone size: NA
CDR3 protein: CASSKKGRITYGYTF; CDR3 DNA: TGTGCCAGCAGCAAAAAGGGGCGGATAACCTATGGCTACACCTTC; J gene: TRBJ1-2; V gene: TRBV21-1; D gene: NA; clone size: NA
CDR3 protein: CASRPRTNSPLHF; CDR3 DNA: TGTGCCAGCAGACCAAGGACAAATTCACCCCTCCACTTT; J gene: TRBJ1-6; V gene: TRBV7-2; D gene: NA; clone size: NA
CDR3 protein: CASSSGTGGNTFSSYEQYF; CDR3 DNA: TGCGCCAGCAGCTCGGGGACAGGGGGGAACACGTTCTCGTCCTACGAGCAGTACTTC; J gene: TRBJ2-7; V gene: TRBV5-1; D gene: TRBD1; clone size: few
CDR3 protein: CASSPPGPHTDTQYF; CDR3 DNA: TGTGCCAGCTCACCACCGGGGCCACACACAGATACGCAGTATTTT; J gene: TRBJ2-3; V gene: TRBV18; D gene: NA; clone size: NA
CDR3 protein: CARSNEQFF; CDR3 DNA: TGTGCCCGGAGTAATGAGCAGTTCTTC; J gene: TRBJ2-1; V gene: TRBV27; D gene: NA; clone size: NA
CDR3 protein: CASSSASGVRNEQFF; CDR3 DNA: TGTGCCAGCTCCTCGGCTAGCGGGGTGAGGAATGAGCAGTTCTTC; J gene: TRBJ2-1; V gene: TRBV18; D gene: TRBD2; clone size: NA
CDR3 protein: CAWSPDGAAGNTIYF; CDR3 DNA: TGTGCCTGGAGTCCCGACGGTGCGGCTGGAAACACCATATATTTT; J gene: TRBJ1-3; V gene: TRBV30; D gene: NA; clone size: NA